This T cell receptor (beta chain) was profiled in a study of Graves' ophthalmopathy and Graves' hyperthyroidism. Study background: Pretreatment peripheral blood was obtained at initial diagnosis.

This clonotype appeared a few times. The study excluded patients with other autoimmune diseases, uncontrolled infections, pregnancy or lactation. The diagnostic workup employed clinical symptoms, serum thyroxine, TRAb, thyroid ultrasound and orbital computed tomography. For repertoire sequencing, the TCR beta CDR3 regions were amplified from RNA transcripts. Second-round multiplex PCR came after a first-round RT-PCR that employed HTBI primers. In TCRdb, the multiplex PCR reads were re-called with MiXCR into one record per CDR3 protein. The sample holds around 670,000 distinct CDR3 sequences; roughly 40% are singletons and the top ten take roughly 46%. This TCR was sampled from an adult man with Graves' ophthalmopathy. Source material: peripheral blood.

This CDR3 is CASSPTGVADQPQHF. CDR3 nucleotide sequence: TGTGCCAGCTCACCCACCGGGGTGGCGGATCAGCCCCAGCATTTT. The rearrangement links TRBV24-1 to TRBJ1-5; D uncertain. The V and J ends lost 11 bases and 5 bases respectively, with 21 bases between them. Germline CDR1 and CDR2: KGHDR and SFDVKD. The CDR3 consists of 15 residues.